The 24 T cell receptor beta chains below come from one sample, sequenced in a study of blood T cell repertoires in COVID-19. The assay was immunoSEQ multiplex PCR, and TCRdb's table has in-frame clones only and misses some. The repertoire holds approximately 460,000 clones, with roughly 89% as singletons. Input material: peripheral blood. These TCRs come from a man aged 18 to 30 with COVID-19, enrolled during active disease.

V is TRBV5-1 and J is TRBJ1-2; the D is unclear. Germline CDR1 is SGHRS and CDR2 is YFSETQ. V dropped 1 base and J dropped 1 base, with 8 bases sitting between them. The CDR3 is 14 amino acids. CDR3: CASSLTGVNYGYTF. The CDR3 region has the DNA TGCGCCAGCAGCTTGACCGGAGTTAACTATGGCTACACCTTC.

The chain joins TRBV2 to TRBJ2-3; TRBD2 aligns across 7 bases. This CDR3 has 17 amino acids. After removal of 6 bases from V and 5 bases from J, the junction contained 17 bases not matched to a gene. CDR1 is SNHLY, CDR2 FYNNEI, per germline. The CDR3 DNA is TGTGCCAGCAGCGTGGCGAGGCCGGGGGGAGCGGGAGATACGCAGTATTTT. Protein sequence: CASSVARPGGAGDTQYF.

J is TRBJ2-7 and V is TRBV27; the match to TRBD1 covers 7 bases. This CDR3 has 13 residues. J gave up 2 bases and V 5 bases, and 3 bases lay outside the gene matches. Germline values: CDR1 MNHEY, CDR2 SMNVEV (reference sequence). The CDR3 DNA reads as TGTGCCAGCAGTCCCGGGACAGCCTACGAGCAGTACTTC. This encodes CASSPGTAYEQYF.

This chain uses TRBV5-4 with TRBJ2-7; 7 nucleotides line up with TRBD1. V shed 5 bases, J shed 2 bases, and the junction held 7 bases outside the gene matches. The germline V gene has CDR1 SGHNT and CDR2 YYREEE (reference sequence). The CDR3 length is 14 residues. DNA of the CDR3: TGTGCCAGCAGAAATGACAGGGACACCTACGAGCAGTACTTC. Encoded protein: CASRNDRDTYEQYF.

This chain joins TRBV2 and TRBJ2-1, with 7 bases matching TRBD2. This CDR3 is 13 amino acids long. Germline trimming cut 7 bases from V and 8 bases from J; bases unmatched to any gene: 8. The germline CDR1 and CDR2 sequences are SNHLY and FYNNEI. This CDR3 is CASITWEGDEQFF. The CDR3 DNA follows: TGTGCCAGCATTACCTGGGAGGGCGATGAGCAGTTCTTC.

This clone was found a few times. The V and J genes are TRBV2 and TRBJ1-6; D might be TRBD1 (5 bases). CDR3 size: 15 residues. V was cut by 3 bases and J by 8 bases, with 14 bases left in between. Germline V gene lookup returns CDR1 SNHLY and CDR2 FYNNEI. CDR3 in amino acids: CASSDFGGGHSPLHF. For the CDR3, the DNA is TGTGCCAGCAGTGATTTCGGGGGAGGGCATTCACCCCTCCACTTT.

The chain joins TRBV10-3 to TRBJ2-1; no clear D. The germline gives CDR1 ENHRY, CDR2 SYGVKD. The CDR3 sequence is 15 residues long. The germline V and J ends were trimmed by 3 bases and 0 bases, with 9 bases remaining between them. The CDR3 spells CAISDHSGSYNEQFF. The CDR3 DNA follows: TGTGCCATCAGTGACCACTCCGGCTCCTACAATGAGCAGTTCTTC.

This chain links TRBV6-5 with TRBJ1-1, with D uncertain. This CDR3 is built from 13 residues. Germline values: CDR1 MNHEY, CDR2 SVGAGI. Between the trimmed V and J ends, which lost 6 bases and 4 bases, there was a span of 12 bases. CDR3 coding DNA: TGTGCCAGCAGAGTGGGCAGGATCACTGAAGCTTTCTTT. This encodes CASRVGRITEAFF.

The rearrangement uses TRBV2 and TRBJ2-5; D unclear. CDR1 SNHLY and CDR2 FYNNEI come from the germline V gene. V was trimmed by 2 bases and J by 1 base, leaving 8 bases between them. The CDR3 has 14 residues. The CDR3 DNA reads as TGTGCCAGCAGTGAACCGGTAGCCCAAGAGACCCAGTACTTC. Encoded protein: CASSEPVAQETQYF.

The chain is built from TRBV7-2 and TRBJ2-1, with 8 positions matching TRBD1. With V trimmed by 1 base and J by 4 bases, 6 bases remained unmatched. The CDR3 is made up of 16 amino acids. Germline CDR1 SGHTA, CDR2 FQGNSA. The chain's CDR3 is CASSLGGTGIYNEQFF. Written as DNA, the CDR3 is TGTGCCAGCAGCTTAGGGGGGACAGGTATTTACAATGAGCAGTTCTTC.

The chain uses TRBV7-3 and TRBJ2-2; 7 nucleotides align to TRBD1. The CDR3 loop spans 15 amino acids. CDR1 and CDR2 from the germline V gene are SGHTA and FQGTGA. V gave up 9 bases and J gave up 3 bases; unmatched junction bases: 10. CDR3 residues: CARRLGTADTGELFF. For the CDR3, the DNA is TGTGCCAGGAGACTTGGGACAGCTGACACCGGGGAGCTGTTTTTT.

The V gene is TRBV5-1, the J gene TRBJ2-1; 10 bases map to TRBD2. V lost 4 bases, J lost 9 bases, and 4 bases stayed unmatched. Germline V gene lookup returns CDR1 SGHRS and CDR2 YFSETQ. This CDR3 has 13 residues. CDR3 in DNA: TGCGCCAGCAGCAACGTAGCGGGGGGTGAGCAGTTCTTC. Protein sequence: CASSNVAGGEQFF.

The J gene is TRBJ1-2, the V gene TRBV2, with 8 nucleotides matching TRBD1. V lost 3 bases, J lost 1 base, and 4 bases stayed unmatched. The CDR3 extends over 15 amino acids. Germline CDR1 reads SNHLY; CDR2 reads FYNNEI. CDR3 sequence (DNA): TGTGCCAGCAGTGACGGGACAGGCGATAACTATGGCTACACCTTC. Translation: CASSDGTGDNYGYTF.

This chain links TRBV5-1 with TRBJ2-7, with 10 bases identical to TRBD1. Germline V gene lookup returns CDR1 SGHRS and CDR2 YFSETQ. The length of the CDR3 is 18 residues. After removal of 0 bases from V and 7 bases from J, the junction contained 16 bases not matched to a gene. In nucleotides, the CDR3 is TGCGCCAGCAGCTTGGTTGCCGTCGGGACAGGGGCCCTGGGGGAGCAGTACTTC. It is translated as CASSLVAVGTGALGEQYF.

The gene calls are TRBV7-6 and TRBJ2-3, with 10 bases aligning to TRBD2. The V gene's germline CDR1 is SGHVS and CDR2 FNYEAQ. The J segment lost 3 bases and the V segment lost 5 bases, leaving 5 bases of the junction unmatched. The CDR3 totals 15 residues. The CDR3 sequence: CASSRETSGTDTQYF. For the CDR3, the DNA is TGTGCCAGCAGCCGAGAGACTAGCGGGACAGATACGCAGTATTTT.

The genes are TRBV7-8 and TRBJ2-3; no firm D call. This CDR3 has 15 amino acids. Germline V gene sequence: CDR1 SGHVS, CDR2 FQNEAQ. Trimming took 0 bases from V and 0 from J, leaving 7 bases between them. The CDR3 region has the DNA TGTGCCAGCAGCTTAGCCTTCGGGAGCACAGATACGCAGTATTTT. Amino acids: CASSLAFGSTDTQYF.

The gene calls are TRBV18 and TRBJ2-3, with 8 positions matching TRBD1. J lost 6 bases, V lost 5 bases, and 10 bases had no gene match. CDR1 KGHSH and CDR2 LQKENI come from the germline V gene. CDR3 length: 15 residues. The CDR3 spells CASSKDRGVGDTQYF. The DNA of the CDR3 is TGTGCCAGCTCAAAAGACAGGGGAGTCGGTGATACGCAGTATTTT. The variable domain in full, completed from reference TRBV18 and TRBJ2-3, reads NAGVMQNPRHLVRRRGQEARLRCSPMKGHSHVYWYRQLPEEGLKFMVYLQKENIIDESGMPKERFSAEFPKEGPSILRIQQVVRGDSAAYFCASSKDRGVGDTQYFGPGTRLTVL.

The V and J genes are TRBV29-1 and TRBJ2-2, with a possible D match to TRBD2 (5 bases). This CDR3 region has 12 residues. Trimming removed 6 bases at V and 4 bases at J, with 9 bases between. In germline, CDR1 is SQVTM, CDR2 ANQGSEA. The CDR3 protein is CSVRVGTGELFF. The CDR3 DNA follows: TGCAGCGTGAGGGTCGGCACCGGGGAGCTGTTTTTT.

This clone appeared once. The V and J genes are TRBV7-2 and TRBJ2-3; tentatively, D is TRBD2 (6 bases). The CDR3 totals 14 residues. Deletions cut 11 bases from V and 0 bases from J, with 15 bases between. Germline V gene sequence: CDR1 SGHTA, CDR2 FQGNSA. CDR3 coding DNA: TGTGCCGGAGGGGAACGGGGTAGCACAGATACGCAGTATTTT. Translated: CAGGERGSTDTQYF. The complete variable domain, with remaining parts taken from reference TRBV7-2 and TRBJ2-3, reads GAGVSQSPSNKVTEKGKDVELRCDPISGHTALYWYRQSLGQGLEFLIYFQGNSAPDKSGLPSDRFSAERTGGSVSTLTIQRTQQEDSAVYLCAGGERGSTDTQYFGPGTRLTVL.

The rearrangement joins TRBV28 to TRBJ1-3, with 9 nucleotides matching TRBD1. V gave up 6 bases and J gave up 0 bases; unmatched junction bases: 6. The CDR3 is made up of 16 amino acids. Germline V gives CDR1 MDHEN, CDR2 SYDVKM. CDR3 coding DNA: TGTGCCAGCAGCATACAGGGGGCAAGCTCTGGAAACACCATATATTTT. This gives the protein CASSIQGASSGNTIYF.

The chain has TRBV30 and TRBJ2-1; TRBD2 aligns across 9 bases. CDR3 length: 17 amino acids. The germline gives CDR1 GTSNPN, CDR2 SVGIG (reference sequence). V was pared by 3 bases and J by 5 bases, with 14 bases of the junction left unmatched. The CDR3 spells CAWRTYGRTSVDNEQFF. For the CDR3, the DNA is TGTGCCTGGAGGACGTACGGGCGGACTAGCGTCGACAATGAGCAGTTCTTC.

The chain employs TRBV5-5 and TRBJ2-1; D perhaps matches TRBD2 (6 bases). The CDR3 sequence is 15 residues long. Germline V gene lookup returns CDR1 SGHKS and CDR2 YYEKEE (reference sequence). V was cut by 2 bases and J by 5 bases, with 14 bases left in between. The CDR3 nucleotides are TGTGCCAGCAGCTTTGGGCCTAGCGTCAACAATGAGCAGTTCTTC. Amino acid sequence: CASSFGPSVNNEQFF.

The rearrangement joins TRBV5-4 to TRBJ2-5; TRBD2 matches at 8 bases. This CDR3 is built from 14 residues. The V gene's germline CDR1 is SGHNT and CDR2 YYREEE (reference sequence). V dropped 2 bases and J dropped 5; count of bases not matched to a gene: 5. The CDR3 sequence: CASSFPGGGETQYF. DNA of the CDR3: TGTGCCAGCAGCTTCCCCGGGGGGGGTGAGACCCAGTACTTC.

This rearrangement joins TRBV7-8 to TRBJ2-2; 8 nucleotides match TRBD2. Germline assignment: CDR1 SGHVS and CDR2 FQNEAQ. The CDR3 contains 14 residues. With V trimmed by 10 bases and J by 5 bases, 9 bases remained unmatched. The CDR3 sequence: CAIPLAVKTGELFF. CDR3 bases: TGTGCCATCCCACTAGCGGTAAAGACCGGGGAGCTGTTTTTT.